The present entry profiles one TCR beta chain with its context. The CDR3 runs 14 residues. CDR1 MDHEN and CDR2 SYDVKM come from the germline V gene. V lost 3 bases to trimming and J lost 4 bases, with 13 bases between them. The data were obtained in a study of cytomegalovirus exposure and HLA in healthy donors. 60 Vbeta and 13 Jbeta primers were used in PCR. The protocol was immunoSEQ multiplex PCR, while the TCRdb copy is restricted to in-frame clones and leaves out a portion. The repertoire holds around 150,000 clones, with roughly 84% as singletons. The rearrangement links TRBV28 to TRBJ2-7; tentative D call: TRBD1 (5 bases). The source material was PBMCs. The sequence was obtained from a man aged 18 to 30 in good health and CMV-seronegative. The CDR3, as DNA: TGTGCCAGCAGTTTGAAGGGGCCTCCTTACGAGCAGTACTTC. Translated: CASSLKGPPYEQYF.